This T cell receptor (beta chain) was recovered during a study of identical twins. In TCRdb, the 5' RACE reads were re-called with MiXCR into one record per CDR3 protein. The table includes roughly 220,000 distinct CDR3 sequences, around 6.5% detected once. This clonotype has more than one count but fewer than ten. This sample also appeared in a second study, on T cells expressing NK-cell markers.

Sequenced input: CD8+ T cells sorted from blood. The source is a woman aged 18-29 years in good health.

The CDR3 DNA reads as TGTGCCAGCAGCTTAAGTTTTTACGAGCAGTACTTC. Protein sequence: CASSLSFYEQYF. This sequence joins TRBV5-5 and TRBJ2-7, with D unresolved. This CDR3 spans 12 amino acids. Germline V lookup: CDR1 SGHKS, CDR2 YYEKEE (reference sequence). V gave up 2 bases and J gave up 4 bases, with 7 bases separating them. The variable domain in full, with the rest retrieved from reference TRBV5-5 and TRBJ2-7, is DAGVTQSPTHLIKTRGQQVTLRCSPISGHKSVSWYQQVLGQGPQFIFQYYEKEERGRGNFPDRFSARQFPNYSSELNVNALLLGDSALYLCASSLSFYEQYFGPGTRLTVT.